This T cell receptor beta chain stems from a study of spatial heterogeneity in lung cancer (dated by TCRdb to 2018 to 2020). Turning to the overall study: Beta-chain transcripts were consistently detected in greater numbers than alpha-chain transcripts, which likely reflects a higher abundance of beta-chain transcripts. In tumor regions, TCR transcript counts showed a strong correlation with a T cell transcriptional module score from matched bulk RNA-seq. In the raw uncorrected reads, each unique combination of TCR and UMI appeared on average more than ten times. In non-small cell lung cancer, the study made a quantitative comparison of TCR alpha and beta repertoires among multiple tumor regions, matched nontumor lung and blood. Nonsynonymous mutation counts, determined by whole-exome sequencing of tumor tissue, were related to features of the TCR repertoire. Both alpha and beta chains were TCR-sequenced in 200 to 250 tumor regions, under 85 matched nontumor lung samples and some 56 PBMC samples obtained at surgery.

Broader findings and caveats from the paper: Additional single-cell paired TCR alpha and beta sequencing was considered necessary to confirm, at a functional level, the hypothesis that regional TCRs recognize regional mutations. TCR-seq coverage of tumor T cells was estimated to be only 7% to 7.5% for alpha chains and around 13% for beta chains. The count of ubiquitous expanded TCRs correlated with the count of ubiquitous nonsynonymous mutations, and the count of regional expanded TCRs correlated with the count of regional nonsynonymous mutations. The tumor nonsynonymous mutation count correlated with the number of expanded intratumoral alpha and beta TCRs.

In this sample, this clonotype turned up many times. Its antigen is still unknown. It has no much larger one-base neighbor in the sample; base qualities were not kept. This beta chain is a stray read from a library made for alpha chains; its abundance is not meaningful. Cut back by 1 base and 1 base, the V and J ends lie 7 bases apart. Sequences SEHNR (CDR1) and FQNEAQ (CDR2) are obtained from the germline V gene (reference sequence). Taken from cysteine to phenylalanine, the CDR3 has 14 residues. Only CDR3 DNA remains: 42 bases, in frame from the first base. Preparation of the library involved 5' RACE. The listed sequencing device is NextSeq 500. In the TCR library protocol, a unique molecular identifier was attached to each TCR cDNA molecule so that PCR and sequencing errors could be corrected. In the original analysis: Decombinator tools were used for TCR identification, UMI-based error correction and CDR3 extraction. Expanded TCRs were defined as those above a frequency of 2 per 1,000, corresponding to the top 1% of the tumor frequency distribution. Expanded tumor TCRs statistically deemed absent (corrected P<0.05) from at least one tumor region were classed as regional, and all other expanded tumor TCRs were classed as ubiquitous. Renyi diversity was calculated using the R vegan package after each repertoire was subsampled 100 times to 5,000 TCRs. To build CDR3 similarity networks, amino acid triplet string-kernel similarity was used, and CDR3s were connected when their pairwise similarity was above 0.82. The raw public data were reprocessed by TCRdb itself: fastp quality trimming at Q25, MiXCR clonotype calling, in-frame beta chains only. Rows merge per CDR3 protein into single entries with the most common DNA and genes. TCRdb's processing, not the study's, gives the V and J calls here. For this sample the table gives 8,000 to 10,000 distinct CDR3 sequences, of which about 6% were detected only once. The ten biggest clones cover around 10% of the sample.

The time point label for this specimen denotes: sample taken at primary tumor resection. Donors were around 69 patients with early-stage, untreated non-small cell lung cancer from the lung TRACERx cohort. Without any cell sorting, TCR sequencing was performed on whole RNA extracted either from tumor and nontumor lung tissue or from cryopreserved PBMC samples. Only patients with enough RNA available from two or more tumor regions were chosen for TCR sequencing. A lung pathologist reviewed the tumor and adjacent nontumor lung specimens before the specimens were selected. The sequence derives from a male donor with early-stage non-small cell lung cancer. The material was lung tumor tissue, obtained at surgery. The V and J segments used are TRBV7-9 and TRBJ1-2; the D segment cannot be called with confidence. The CDR3 protein sequence reads: CASSLETLNYGYTF. At the DNA level, the sequence is TGTGCCAGCAGCTTAGAAACTCTTAACTATGGCTACACCTTC.